The clone carrying this TCR beta chain was counted between two and nine times. Its antigen is undetermined. This entry comes from a study of beta chain features in type 1 diabetes. General study results and limits: Type 1 diabetes patients had TCRB CDR3s that were shorter (moderately but significantly so) in all four CD4+ subsets.

The authors reverse transcribed all of the isolated RNA, so sequencing captured expressed TCRB transcripts. Generated by immunoSEQ multiplex PCR, the TCRdb table keeps only in-frame clones and is missing some. The repertoire includes about 650,000 clones, 9.5% to 15% of them detected once, and more than 0.1% sits in the top ten. The V gene lost 4 bases and the J gene lost 4 bases, with 11 bases spanning the gap. The CDR3 has 14 amino acids. The germline gives CDR1 LNHDA, CDR2 SQIVND (reference sequence). The chain joins TRBV19 to TRBJ2-1; no clear D. This clonotype was obtained from a man aged 25 to 40 with type 1 diabetes. The sequenced material came from naive CD4+ T cells from blood. CDR3 sequence: CASSTAPTYNEQFF. The CDR3 DNA sequence: TGTGCCAGTAGTACTGCCCCTACGTACAATGAGCAGTTCTTC.